The 23 T cell receptor beta chains reported below all come from one sample, sequenced in a study of blood T cell repertoires in COVID-19. Assay: immunoSEQ multiplex PCR; the TCRdb copy retains only in-frame clones and omits some. The table records over 110,000 clones, around 72% of them present only once. Sequences were obtained from peripheral blood. The receptors here all came from a woman aged 60 to 75 with acute or convalescent COVID-19.

This chain connects TRBV5-4 to TRBJ2-2; 10 bases agree with TRBD2. This CDR3 contains 15 residues. The germline V gene has CDR1 SGHNT and CDR2 YYREEE (reference sequence). J was trimmed by 4 bases and V by 4 bases; bases with no gene match: 4. CDR3 region: CASSASGRVTGELFF. The CDR3 DNA reads as TGTGCCAGCAGCGCTAGCGGGAGAGTCACCGGGGAGCTGTTTTTT.

V gene TRBV20-1 combines with J gene TRBJ2-7; the match to TRBD2 covers 9 bases. Trimming cost V 3 bases and J 3 bases; bases outside gene matches: 9. CDR3 size: 15 residues. CDR1 is DFQATT and CDR2 is SNEGSKA in the germline V gene (reference sequence). In nucleotides, the CDR3 is TGCAGTGCTAGTAACTTAGCGGGAGACCACTACGAGCAGTACTTC. Translating gives CSASNLAGDHYEQYF.

V usage is TRBV11-2 and J usage is TRBJ2-5; no clear D. CDR3 size: 12 residues. Germline V CDR1 and CDR2: SGHAT, FQNNGV. The V and J ends lost 1 base and 7 bases respectively, with 7 bases between them. This CDR3 is CASSLGSGTQYF. CDR3 sequence (DNA): TGTGCCAGCAGCTTAGGTTCGGGGACCCAGTACTTC.

V gene TRBV11-2 combines with J gene TRBJ2-7; 8 nucleotides line up with TRBD2. J gave up 2 bases and V 2 bases, and 5 bases lay outside the gene matches. The CDR3 spans 15 residues. Germline values: CDR1 SGHAT, CDR2 FQNNGV. CDR3 sequence: CASSLISGRPYEQYF. CDR3 bases: TGTGCCAGCAGCTTAATCAGCGGGAGACCCTACGAGCAGTACTTC. Using reference TRBV11-2 and TRBJ2-7 for the parts outside the CDR3, the full variable domain is EAGVAQSPRYKIIEKRQSVAFWCNPISGHATLYWYQQILGQGPKLLIQFQNNGVVDDSQLPKDRFSAERLKGVDSTLKIQPAKLEDSAVYLCASSLISGRPYEQYFGPGTRLTVT.

The genes are TRBV29-1 and TRBJ2-2; D call uncertain. With 2 bases removed from V and 1 base from J, the gap between germline ends came to 8 bases. This CDR3 is 14 amino acids long. Germline lookup yields CDR1 SQVTM and CDR2 ANQGSEA. The CDR3 region has the DNA TGCAGCGTTGAAAAAGGCGGGAACACCGGGGAGCTGTTTTTT. Protein product: CSVEKGGNTGELFF.

The V gene is TRBV19, the J gene TRBJ2-7, with 10 nucleotides matching TRBD1. Germline V gene sequence: CDR1 LNHDA, CDR2 SQIVND (reference sequence). The CDR3 is 14 amino acids. V shed 7 bases, J shed 6 bases, and the junction held 9 bases outside the gene matches. The CDR3, as DNA: TGTGCCAGTAACCCTGCCGGGACAGGGGTCGAGCAGTACTTC. Its translation is CASNPAGTGVEQYF.

This clone showed up just once. The rearrangement uses TRBV19 and TRBJ1-4; D unresolved. V shed 0 bases and J shed 4 bases, with 12 bases lying between them. From germline, CDR1 is LNHDA and CDR2 SQIVND (reference sequence). The CDR3 sequence is 16 residues long. CDR3 sequence (DNA): TGTGCCAGTAGTATAGATCCCGGAGGAGGTAATGAAAAACTGTTTTTT. Translated, it gives CASSIDPGGGNEKLFF.

The CDR3 protein is CASKGQGKTEAFF. The CDR3 DNA reads as TGTGCCAGCAAGGGACAGGGGAAAACTGAAGCTTTCTTT. J is TRBJ1-1 and V is TRBV5-8; 10 bases agree with TRBD1. Germline loops: CDR1 SGHTS, CDR2 YDEGEE. The J segment lost 5 bases and the V segment lost 6 bases, leaving 4 bases of the junction unmatched. The CDR3 is 13 residues long.

The chain carries TRBV28 and TRBJ1-4; D remains ambiguous. V dropped 5 bases and J dropped 6 bases, with 13 bases sitting between them. The germline V gene encodes CDR1 MDHEN and CDR2 SYDVKM. The CDR3 has 14 residues. The CDR3 bases are TGTGCCAGCAGTCTCCTGGGAGACGATGAAAAACTGTTTTTT. The encoded protein is CASSLLGDDEKLFF.

The sample holds one count of this clone. The V and J genes are TRBV6-2 or TRBV6-3 and TRBJ1-5, with D tentatively TRBD1 (5 bases). V shed 2 bases and J shed 5 bases, with 7 bases lying between them. This CDR3 has 13 amino acids. CDR1 is MNHEY, CDR2 SVGEGT, per germline. The CDR3 DNA is TGTGCCAGCAGTTACCGGGGGGATCAGCCCCAGCATTTT. Translated: CASSYRGDQPQHF.

This chain connects TRBV28 to TRBJ1-3; no clear D gene. CDR1 and CDR2 (germline): MDHEN, SYDVKM. The CDR3 extends over 12 amino acids. V was trimmed by 3 bases and J by 8 bases, leaving 8 bases between them. CDR3 nucleotide sequence: TGTGCCAGCAGTTTGGAGGATTACACCATATATTTT. This gives the protein CASSLEDYTIYF. Using reference TRBV28 and TRBJ1-3 for the parts outside the CDR3, the full variable domain is DVKVTQSSRYLVKRTGEKVFLECVQDMDHENMFWYRQDPGLGLRLIYFSYDVKMKEKGDIPEGYSVSREKKERFSLILESASTNQTSMYLCASSLEDYTIYFGEGSWLTVV.

The chain combines TRBV18 with TRBJ2-3; D gene unclear. V dropped 5 bases and J dropped 5 bases, with 8 bases sitting between them. Looked up from germline, CDR1 is KGHSH and CDR2 is LQKENI. The length of the CDR3 is 12 residues. The CDR3 DNA follows: TGTGCCAGCTCAGAACGAGGAGATACGCAGTATTTT. Translating gives CASSERGDTQYF.

Only one count was recorded for this clone. The chain recombines TRBV5-4 with TRBJ2-2; 8 nucleotides match TRBD2. With 1 base clipped from V and 6 bases from J, the junction kept 5 bases outside the gene matches. The CDR3 runs to 15 residues. CDR1 is SGHNT, CDR2 YYREEE, per germline (reference sequence). CDR3 sequence (DNA): TGTGCCAGCAGCTTGAGCGGGAGTTTATCCGGGGAGCTGTTTTTT. Protein product: CASSLSGSLSGELFF.

The chain uses TRBV5-4 and TRBJ2-7, with D perhaps TRBD1 (6 bases). V was cut by 3 bases and J by 3 bases, with 16 bases left in between. CDR3 length equals 15 residues. CDR1 SGHNT and CDR2 YYREEE come from the germline V gene (reference sequence). This CDR3 reads CASSSEGVRNYEQYF. The CDR3 DNA reads TGTGCCAGCAGCTCAGAGGGGGTTCGGAACTACGAGCAGTACTTC.

The gene calls are TRBV7-9 and TRBJ1-3; 8 positions agree with TRBD1. The CDR3 consists of 19 residues. V trimming: 11 bases; J trimming: 0 bases; junction bases outside the gene matches: 21. From germline, CDR1 is SEHNR and CDR2 FQNEAQ (reference sequence). The CDR3 reads CAGRILGTGDLLSGNTIYF. The CDR3 DNA is TGTGCCGGACGTATCTTAGGGACAGGTGATCTCCTCTCTGGAAACACCATATATTTT.

The chain links TRBV20-1 to TRBJ2-5, with D perhaps TRBD1 (5 bases). Germline V CDR1 and CDR2: DFQATT, SNEGSKA (reference sequence). The CDR3 runs 14 residues. Trimming stripped 3 bases from V and 3 bases from J, with 14 bases between. The CDR3 DNA follows: TGCAGTGCTAGTTCTGGGGCTCTTAAAGAGACCCAGTACTTC. It is translated as CSASSGALKETQYF.

This clone was found a few times. The V and J genes are TRBV28 and TRBJ2-7, with D unclear. This CDR3 region has 11 residues. V lost 4 bases and J lost 2, with 3 bases in between. Germline CDR1 MDHEN, CDR2 SYDVKM. Written as DNA, the CDR3 is TGTGCCAGCAGTTCCACCTACGAGCAGTACTTC. Translation gives CASSSTYEQYF.

V is TRBV29-1 and J is TRBJ2-7; 9 bases are shared with TRBD2. From germline, CDR1 is SQVTM and CDR2 ANQGSEA. The ends lost 4 bases at V and 7 bases at J; junction bases unmatched: 5. The CDR3 has 12 amino acids. The CDR3 spells CSVVLAGVEQYF. The CDR3 region has the DNA TGCAGCGTTGTTTTAGCGGGAGTAGAGCAGTACTTC.

V and J are TRBV19 and TRBJ2-2; 7 bases match TRBD2. The ends lost 6 bases at V and 4 bases at J; junction bases unmatched: 5. The CDR3 extends over 14 amino acids. Per germline, CDR1 LNHDA and CDR2 SQIVND (reference sequence). In DNA form, the CDR3 reads TGTGCCAGTAGGGGAGGGTGGGGCACCGGGGAGCTGTTTTTT. It codes for CASRGGWGTGELFF.

The CDR3 loop reads CASSFQGPGNTIYF. The CDR3 nucleotides read TGTGCCAGCAGCTTCCAGGGTCCTGGAAACACCATATATTTT. The V and J genes are TRBV7-9 and TRBJ1-3; perhaps TRBD1 as D (5 bases). This CDR3 has 14 amino acids. The V gene lost 3 bases and the J gene lost 2 bases, with 8 bases spanning the gap. Germline-derived CDR1 and CDR2 are SEHNR and FQNEAQ (reference sequence).

In its sample, this clone was seen many times. This chain joins TRBV4-1 and TRBJ2-7; TRBD1 might be the D (6 bases). The CDR3 length is 14 residues. Trimming cost V 0 bases and J 7 bases, with 13 bases left between them. Looked up from germline, CDR1 is MGHRA and CDR2 is YSYEKL. The CDR3 sequence is CASSQEKGVREQYF. The DNA of the CDR3 is TGCGCCAGCAGCCAAGAGAAGGGGGTTAGGGAGCAGTACTTC.

This clone was recorded many times. The gene calls are TRBV4-1 and TRBJ1-2; D uncertain. V gave up 3 bases and J gave up 4 bases, with 12 bases separating them. CDR1 and CDR2 from the germline V gene are MGHRA and YSYEKL. This CDR3 spans 14 amino acids. CDR3 sequence (DNA): TGCGCCAGCAGCCAGGGCGCGGGGAGCTATGGCTACACCTTC. It is translated as CASSQGAGSYGYTF.

The V gene is TRBV27, the J gene TRBJ2-7; 7 bases are a match to TRBD2. This CDR3 is 13 amino acids long. CDR1 is MNHEY, CDR2 SMNVEV, per germline (reference sequence). V lost 7 bases, J lost 5 bases, and 8 bases stayed unmatched. As DNA, the CDR3 is TGTGCCAGCACTTTTGGGAGGGGCGACGAGCAGTACTTC. Amino acids: CASTFGRGDEQYF.